This paragraph reports one TCR beta chain. Its specificity is not known. Treatment defined: approximately 9-day PBMC culture with coronavirus spike peptide pools or control peptides (ViraFEST assay). The entry originates in a study of vaccination and CD4 T cells after COVID-19. Whole-study findings and limits: The median count of SARS-CoV-2-reactive clonotypes rose from approximately 21 to 40, not significantly.

The CDR3 is 16 residues long. The ends were cut back, 2 bases at V and 4 bases at J, with 20 bases in the middle. The germline V gene has CDR1 GTSNPN and CDR2 SVGIG (reference sequence). With the Oncomine TCR Beta short-read assay, DNA from cultured CD4+ T cells was sequenced. Genomic DNA extraction was carried out from cultured CD4+ T cells. TCRdb recomputed calls from the PCR reads with MiXCR, one row per CDR3 protein. The sample yields about 18,000 distinct CDR3 sequences, just under 80% seen once. The genes are TRBV30 and TRBJ2-5; D is perhaps TRBD2 (7 bases). This receptor was identified in a human donor who received a COVID-19 vaccine. Specimen: CD4+ T cells from blood, cultured in vitro, collected after SARS-CoV-2 vaccination. The CDR3 nucleotides are TGTGCCTGGAGTCCCGGGGACACCGCGGGGGCAGAGACCCAGTACTTC. Amino acids: CAWSPGDTAGAETQYF.